The 2 T cell receptor beta chains in this list originate from one sample, sequenced in a study of cytomegalovirus exposure and HLA in healthy donors. The primer mix had 60 Vbeta and 13 Jbeta primers. TCRdb keeps only in-frame clones here, not all; method: immunoSEQ multiplex PCR. The sample lists about 59,000 clones, 65% to 75% occurring once. Sequencing input: PBMCs. These receptors all stem from a man younger than 40 in good health and CMV-seropositive.

In this sample, this clone turned up a few times. This chain joins TRBV30 and TRBJ2-7; no reliable D call. CDR1 and CDR2 (germline): GTSNPN, SVGIG (reference sequence). The CDR3 contains 13 residues. Trimming removed 0 bases from V and 4 bases from J, with 10 bases in between. The CDR3 loop is CAWSVSTQYEQYF. As DNA, the CDR3 is TGTGCCTGGAGTGTAAGTACCCAGTACGAGCAGTACTTC.

This clone was detected only once. The rearrangement joins TRBV6-1 to TRBJ1-1, with unresolved D. The CDR3 is made up of 13 amino acids. The germline V gene has CDR1 MNHNS and CDR2 SASEGT. The V end was cut by 6 bases, the J end by 6 bases, with 14 bases between. The CDR3 coding sequence is TGTGCCAGCAGAAATGACCAGGTCGCTGAAGCTTTCTTT. It codes for CASRNDQVAEAFF.